The count of the clone carrying this TCR beta chain is one. Trimming stripped 1 base from V and 0 bases from J, with 11 bases between. CDR1 and CDR2 (germline): SGHRS, YFSETQ. CDR3 size: 15 residues. Assay used: immunoSEQ multiplex PCR; TCRdb lists only in-frame clones, some missing. The table lists about 230,000 clones, about nine tenths of them singletons, with 3.5% to 4% in the top ten. This record belongs to a study of blood T cell repertoires in COVID-19. The sequence came from a woman aged 25 to 45 with acute COVID-19. The chain carries TRBV5-1 and TRBJ2-7; no clear D. The sample was PBMCs or T cells enriched from blood (not recorded which). The CDR3 protein is CASSLSGFPSYEQYF. The CDR3, as DNA: TGCGCCAGCAGCTTGTCTGGCTTCCCCTCCTACGAGCAGTACTTC. Together with reference TRBV5-1 and TRBJ2-7, the CDR3 gives the full variable domain: KAGVTQTPRYLIKTRGQQVTLSCSPISGHRSVSWYQQTPGQGLQFLFEYFSETQRNKGNFPGRFSGRQFSNSRSEMNVSTLELGDSALYLCASSLSGFPSYEQYFGPGTRLTVT.